The 7 T cell receptor beta chains given below trace back to one sample, sequenced in a study of PD-1 blockade in classical Hodgkin lymphoma (TCRdb year 2020). Library preparation employed the immunoSEQ multiplex PCR assay. Here the immuneACCESS table is served through TCRdb, limited to in-frame sequences with V and J called. Missing clones are a known gap in these copies; in checked studies unresolved V genes cover under half, and the rest lacks a known reason. The sample contains thousands of clones, around four fifths of them found a single time. Of the sample, about 14% falls within the top ten clones. What this sample's time point label stands for: cycle 1 day 1 (C1D1), immediately before nivolumab initiation. All trial patients had relapsed after autologous stem cell transplantation, with cohorts A, B and C differing in prior brentuximab vedotin exposure. Sequencing used peripheral blood mononuclear cells (PBMCs), obtained at baseline. Receptor source: a human donor with classical Hodgkin lymphoma.

The chain combines TRBV4-1 with TRBJ2-3; 8 bases fit TRBD1. V lost 4 bases to trimming and J lost 5 bases; unmatched junction nucleotides: 8. Germline V gene lookup returns CDR1 MGHRA and CDR2 YSYEKL. The CDR3 length is 15 residues. The DNA for the CDR3 is TGCGCCAGCAGCCTCGCCGGGACAGGAGGAGATACGCAGTATTTT. Translating it yields CASSLAGTGGDTQYF.

The V call is TRBV4-2, the J call TRBJ2-7; D not certain. Germline-derived CDR1 and CDR2 are LGHNA and YNFKEQ. Trimming removed 4 bases at V and 0 bases at J, with 19 bases between. CDR3 size: 17 residues. The DNA for the CDR3 is TGTGCCAGCAGCCGTGACCTTGGTGGGGATAGCTCCTACGAGCAGTACTTC. Translation gives CASSRDLGGDSSYEQYF.

V gene TRBV19 combines with J gene TRBJ2-1; no definite D call. Germline V CDR1 and CDR2: LNHDA, SQIVND (reference sequence). The V and J ends lost 5 bases and 0 bases respectively, with 11 bases between them. The CDR3 covers 15 residues. CDR3 region: CASSPYLGSYNEQFF. DNA of the CDR3: TGTGCCAGTAGTCCTTACTTAGGCTCCTACAATGAGCAGTTCTTC.

The chain links TRBV7-3 to TRBJ2-7, with D tentatively TRBD2 (6 bases). This CDR3 region has 13 residues. Germline V gives CDR1 SGHTA, CDR2 FQGTGA. V shed 0 bases and J shed 3 bases, with 6 bases lying between them. The CDR3 sequence is CASSLTGGYEQYF. The CDR3 bases are TGTGCCAGCAGCTTAACGGGGGGCTACGAGCAGTACTTC. Full variable domain (missing parts from reference TRBV7-3 and TRBJ2-7): GAGVSQTPSNKVTEKGKYVELRCDPISGHTALYWYRQSLGQGPEFLIYFQGTGAADDSGLPNDRFFAVRPEGSVSTLKIQRTERGDSAVYLCASSLTGGYEQYFGPGTRLTVT.

This clone was found once. This chain joins TRBV4-3 and TRBJ2-4; 11 bases fit TRBD2. This CDR3 has 18 residues. CDR1 LGHNA and CDR2 YSLEER come from the germline V gene. Trimming removed 0 bases from V and 0 bases from J; junction bases left unmatched: 4. CDR3 residues: CASSQDPSGRIAKNIQYF. CDR3 bases: TGCGCCAGCAGCCAAGATCCTAGCGGGAGGATAGCCAAAAACATTCAGTACTTC.

In this sample, this clone turned up a few times. CDR3 nucleotides: TGTGCCAGTAGTGTAGGACTACGCCGCTGGGACGAGCAGTACTTC. It is translated as CASSVGLRRWDEQYF. J is TRBJ2-7 and V is TRBV19; a weak D match, TRBD2 (6 bases). Trimming stripped 5 bases from V and 5 bases from J, with 19 bases between. CDR1 is LNHDA and CDR2 is SQIVND in the germline V gene (reference sequence). The CDR3 contains 15 residues.

The chain uses TRBV28 and TRBJ1-1; possibly TRBD1 for D (5 bases). Germline V gene sequence: CDR1 MDHEN, CDR2 SYDVKM. The CDR3 length is 14 residues. V lost 5 bases, J lost 5 bases, and 15 bases lay in between. CDR3 nucleotides: TGTGCCAGCAGTCCGGGGGATAGGGATACTGAAGCTTTCTTT. Protein product: CASSPGDRDTEAFF.